This T cell receptor beta chain was identified during a study of human T cells and chemical hapten exposure. Study context: For sensitization, 2% DPC was applied to an approximately 2 cm by approximately 2 cm patch of upper inner arm skin.

TCRdb ran MiXCR on the RACE reads and lists one entry per CDR3 protein. The sample lists roughly 100,000 distinct CDR3 sequences, under 35% seen once, with around 2.5% in the top ten. Indicated time point: patch test 3, about 24 weeks after DPC sensitization. The treatment: therapeutic diphenylcyclopropenone sensitization with weekly scalp DPC. The CDR3 consists of 16 residues. V lost 0 bases, J lost 4 bases, and 15 bases lay in between. The germline CDR1 and CDR2 sequences are MNHEY and SMNVEV (reference sequence). The TCR sequence derives from a man aged 40-49 years with alopecia areata. Some clones in this sample may be carry-over from other donors' samples. Sequencing used whole blood, obtained in connection with sensitization to the hapten diphenylcyclopropenone (DPC). This chain links TRBV27 with TRBJ2-5; no clear D gene. Here the CDR3 DNA reads TGTGCCAGCAGTTTATCGAGCAGCCCCCAGCGAGAGACCCAGTACTTC. Translating gives CASSLSSSPQRETQYF.